These T cell receptor beta chains were read from a single sample in a study of cytomegalovirus exposure and HLA in healthy donors. Profiled with immunoSEQ multiplex PCR; TCRdb holds only in-frame clones, not every one. The repertoire holds some 170,000 clones, with around four fifths as singletons. Sequencing input: PBMCs. Receptor source: a man aged 25-45 years in good health and CMV-seropositive. Both conserved end residues are part of each CDR3.

v_call: TRBV18
cdr3_aa: CASPLGGGNQPQHF

v_call: TRBV6-5
cdr3_aa: CASRAFSPSSYEQYF

v_call: TRBV2
cdr3_aa: CASNGNNRDNEQFF

v_call: TRBV19
cdr3_aa: CATGDRNTEAFF

v_call: TRBV10-2
cdr3_aa: CASSPGQGNTGELFF

v_call: TRBV25-1
cdr3_aa: CASSERTSGGPTDTQYF

v_call: TRBV2
cdr3_aa: CASSSRGRTEAFF

v_call: TRBV7-2
cdr3_aa: CASSLEDRYYEQYF

v_call: TRBV5-4
cdr3_aa: CASSHLGDTKVDEQYF

v_call: TRBV27
cdr3_aa: CASSPSQGAIYYEQYF

v_call: TRBV4-2
cdr3_aa: CASSQETSGSIEQYF

v_call: TRBV29-1
cdr3_aa: CSVGGGLGYTF

v_call: TRBV7-6
cdr3_aa: CASRVTSANTGELFF

v_call: TRBV7-2
cdr3_aa: CASRRTLNYGYTF

v_call: TRBV13
cdr3_aa: CASSLLTRLAGVAYNEQFF

v_call: TRBV5-1
cdr3_aa: CASSPGTGPYEQYF

v_call: TRBV7-9
cdr3_aa: CASSYPGHNYGYTF

v_call: TRBV30
cdr3_aa: CAWRMDGRDTEAFF

v_call: TRBV19
cdr3_aa: CASSMLAAGNSYEQYF

v_call: TRBV27
cdr3_aa: CASSLTRPLFNEQFF

v_call: TRBV5-1
cdr3_aa: CASGLDRGGDTQYF

v_call: TRBV7-6
cdr3_aa: CAIQGRGPLYGYTF

v_call: TRBV11-3
cdr3_aa: CASSSGLEETQYF

v_call: TRBV7-6
cdr3_aa: CASSLTGLGTEAFF

v_call: TRBV7-2
cdr3_aa: CASSLGGTGGDYVEKLFF

v_call: TRBV7-9
cdr3_aa: CASSLVFGATDTQYF

v_call: TRBV2
cdr3_aa: CASRHSDEQYF

v_call: TRBV27
cdr3_aa: CASSLAGGSYNEQFF

v_call: TRBV11-2
cdr3_aa: CASSRPTGLFDGEQYF

v_call: TRBV11-3
cdr3_aa: CASSLDPGGNSPLHF

v_call: TRBV2
cdr3_aa: CASSDRGGGMGETQYF

v_call: TRBV7-9
cdr3_aa: CASSPRGGTGVREKLFF

v_call: TRBV5-4
cdr3_aa: CASQQPGQGGNYEQYF

v_call: TRBV6-5
cdr3_aa: CASTDRLYNSPLHF

v_call: TRBV18
cdr3_aa: CASSDRGTDTQYF

v_call: TRBV10-1
cdr3_aa: CASSEGDSRSSYEQYF

v_call: TRBV7-2
cdr3_aa: CASSLGRPYEQYF